This T cell receptor beta chain was identified during a study of blood T cell repertoires in COVID-19. Study in general: Samples came from the United States, Italy and Spain, spanning acute and convalescent COVID-19.

In germline, CDR1 is SEHNR, CDR2 FQNEAQ (reference sequence). Trimming left V 4 bases short and J 6 bases short, with 11 bases between. The CDR3 length is 13 residues. Enrolled through a virtual design, the participants were between about 18 and 100 years of age and came from some 26 US areas. Participants' reported clinical history set cohort assignment. Source study methods: Amplifying reference gene primers gave estimates of nucleated cell counts. TCRdb's table, derived via immunoSEQ multiplex PCR, lists solely in-frame clones and lacks some. V and J calls and clone size are as listed in that table; D and trimming were resolved from the DNA. The repertoire holds roughly 300,000 clones, with around 84% as singletons.

V is TRBV7-9 and J is TRBJ2-3; no firm D call. Sequencing was carried out using PBMCs or T cells enriched from blood (not recorded which). The clonotype originates from a woman aged 18-29 years who had recovered from COVID-19. CDR3 amino acids: CASSSRHEDTQYF. The DNA of the CDR3 is TGTGCCAGCAGCTCGCGGCATGAGGATACGCAGTATTTT.